Presented here are 20 T cell receptor beta chains from one specimen sequenced in a study of blood T cell repertoires in COVID-19. The table came from immunoSEQ multiplex PCR; TCRdb's copy has only in-frame clones and leaves some out. The data hold about 69,000 clones, with 80% to 90% observed a single time. Sequencing used peripheral blood. These TCRs come from a man aged 30 to 45 with acute or convalescent COVID-19.

The chain couples TRBV11-3 to TRBJ2-7; 8 nucleotides line up with TRBD2. The CDR3 loop spans 15 amino acids. J gave up 3 bases and V 5 bases, and 9 bases lay outside the gene matches. CDR1 and CDR2 (germline): SGHNT, YENEEA. The CDR3 is CASSLGQRGFYEQYF. CDR3 DNA: TGTGCCAGCAGCCTGGGTCAGCGGGGGTTCTACGAGCAGTACTTC.

The rearrangement joins TRBV7-8 to TRBJ2-7; 8 positions match TRBD1. The germline V gene has CDR1 SGHVS and CDR2 FQNEAQ. The CDR3 length is 15 residues. The V segment lost 2 bases and the J segment 2 bases; nucleotides outside the gene matches: 5. Written as DNA, the CDR3 is TGTGCCAGCAGCTTAACCGGGACAGGCCCCTACGAGCAGTACTTC. This translates into CASSLTGTGPYEQYF.

The chain recombines TRBV2 with TRBJ1-2; 7 bases agree with TRBD1. The germline V gene encodes CDR1 SNHLY and CDR2 FYNNEI. This CDR3 spans 14 amino acids. The J segment lost 0 bases and the V segment lost 8 bases, leaving 6 bases of the junction unmatched. As DNA, the CDR3 is TGTGCCAGCCGACAGGGTCGAGCTAACTATGGCTACACCTTC. The encoded protein is CASRQGRANYGYTF.

The J gene is TRBJ2-7, the V gene TRBV11-2, with 11 bases lining up with TRBD2. V was clipped by 5 bases and J by 6 bases; unmatched bases: 12. The CDR3 loop spans 16 amino acids. The germline gives CDR1 SGHAT, CDR2 FQNNGV. CDR3 sequence reads: CASSLRVAGGQGEQYF. The CDR3 DNA follows: TGTGCCAGCAGCCTCAGGGTAGCGGGGGGGCAGGGCGAGCAGTACTTC. Together with reference TRBV11-2 and TRBJ2-7, the CDR3 gives the full variable domain: EAGVAQSPRYKIIEKRQSVAFWCNPISGHATLYWYQQILGQGPKLLIQFQNNGVVDDSQLPKDRFSAERLKGVDSTLKIQPAKLEDSAVYLCASSLRVAGGQGEQYFGPGTRLTVT.

Only one count was recorded for this clone. The chain recombines TRBV29-1 with TRBJ2-2, with D possibly being TRBD1 (7 bases). The CDR3 totals 15 residues. Per the germline V gene, CDR1 is SQVTM and CDR2 is ANQGSEA. V was clipped by 3 bases and J by 2 bases, with 13 bases between them. The CDR3 loop is CSVEGGTANTGELFF. CDR3 bases: TGCAGCGTTGAGGGCGGGACAGCCAACACCGGGGAGCTGTTTTTT.

The J gene is TRBJ2-1, the V gene TRBV6-5; perhaps TRBD1 as D (5 bases). This CDR3 comprises 15 residues. Looked up from germline, CDR1 is MNHEY and CDR2 is SVGAGI. This chain's CDR3 is CGVAGQLGNYNEQFF. As DNA, the CDR3 is TGTGGGGTGGCAGGGCAATTAGGGAATTACAATGAGCAGTTCTTC.

This chain links TRBV5-1 with TRBJ1-4, with TRBD1 matching over 7 bases. Germline V lookup: CDR1 SGHRS, CDR2 YFSETQ. This CDR3 region has 16 residues. V lost 2 bases and J lost 5; bases outside the gene matches: 9. CDR3 sequence (DNA): TGCGCCAGCAGCTTACTTCCGGGACAGCCAAATGAAAAACTGTTTTTT. Residues: CASSLLPGQPNEKLFF.

The chain couples TRBV11-2 to TRBJ2-2; D may be TRBD2 (7 bases). This CDR3 is built from 17 residues. Germline V CDR1 and CDR2: SGHAT, FQNNGV. V lost 6 bases, J lost 1 base, and 18 bases lay in between. For the CDR3, the DNA is TGTGCCAGCAGAACACCCCCGGGGGGCCAGAACACCGGGGAGCTGTTTTTT. Protein: CASRTPPGGQNTGELFF. Using reference TRBV11-2 and TRBJ2-2 for the parts outside the CDR3, the full variable domain is EAGVAQSPRYKIIEKRQSVAFWCNPISGHATLYWYQQILGQGPKLLIQFQNNGVVDDSQLPKDRFSAERLKGVDSTLKIQPAKLEDSAVYLCASRTPPGGQNTGELFFGEGSRLTVL.

V and J are TRBV9 and TRBJ2-3; 12 bases match TRBD2. V trimming: 3 bases; J trimming: 0 bases; junction bases outside the gene matches: 8. Per germline, CDR1 SGDLS and CDR2 YYNGEE. CDR3 size: 18 residues. This chain's CDR3 is CASSDSSGGAFSTDTQYF. CDR3 nucleotide sequence: TGTGCCAGCAGCGACTCTAGCGGGGGGGCTTTTAGCACAGATACGCAGTATTTT. The entire variable domain, with the rest obtained from reference TRBV9 and TRBJ2-3, is as follows: DSGVTQTPKHLITATGQRVTLRCSPRSGDLSVYWYQQSLDQGLQFLIQYYNGEERAKGNILERFSAQQFPDLHSELNLSSLELGDSALYFCASSDSSGGAFSTDTQYFGPGTRLTVL.

This clone was picked up a small number of times. The chain links TRBV7-2 to TRBJ1-6; D unclear. The V gene's germline CDR1 is SGHTA and CDR2 FQGNSA. The CDR3 contains 14 residues. The V and J ends lost 0 bases and 9 bases respectively, with 9 bases between them. The DNA for the CDR3 is TGTGCCAGCAGCTTAGCCAGGAGGAGTTCACCCCTCCACTTT. It codes for CASSLARRSSPLHF.

This chain joins TRBV12-3 or TRBV12-4 and TRBJ2-1, with D hard to call. The CDR3 spans 13 residues. Trimming took off 5 bases at V and 4 bases at J, with 9 bases between the two ends. CDR3 coding DNA: TGTGCCAGCAGTCGGTACCCTTACAATGAGCAGTTCTTC. Translation gives CASSRYPYNEQFF.

This rearrangement joins TRBV6-6 to TRBJ2-2; 8 bases fit TRBD1. The germline V gene has CDR1 MNHNY and CDR2 SVGAGI (reference sequence). The trim removed 5 bases at V and 3 bases at J, leaving 5 bases unmatched. CDR3 length equals 15 residues. CDR3 amino acids: CASSRNRGDTGELFF. The CDR3 nucleotides read TGTGCCAGCAGTCGAAACAGGGGGGACACCGGGGAGCTGTTTTTT.

The gene calls are TRBV2 and TRBJ2-1; D might be TRBD2 (5 bases). The CDR3 totals 15 residues. Germline V lookup: CDR1 SNHLY, CDR2 FYNNEI. The germline V and J ends were trimmed by 4 bases and 0 bases, with 10 bases remaining between them. This chain's CDR3 is CASSGAGFSYNEQFF. As DNA, the CDR3 is TGTGCCAGCAGTGGTGCGGGTTTCTCCTACAATGAGCAGTTCTTC. Together with reference TRBV2 and TRBJ2-1, the CDR3 gives the full variable domain: EPEVTQTPSHQVTQMGQEVILRCVPISNHLYFYWYRQILGQKVEFLVSFYNNEISEKSEIFDDQFSVERPDGSNFTLKIRSTKLEDSAMYFCASSGAGFSYNEQFFGPGTRLTVL.

The chain employs TRBV5-1 and TRBJ2-1, with 7 bases that match TRBD2. This CDR3 region has 15 residues. Trimming took 4 bases from V and 3 from J; bases not matched to a gene: 7. The V gene's germline CDR1 is SGHRS and CDR2 YFSETQ. In nucleotides, the CDR3 is TGCGCCAGCAGCCCCCCGCGGACTAGCTACAATGAGCAGTTCTTC. Protein: CASSPPRTSYNEQFF.

This chain links TRBV11-3 with TRBJ2-3; weak D call: TRBD2 (7 bases). Trimming cost V 5 bases and J 5 bases, with 17 bases left between them. The germline V gene encodes CDR1 SGHNT and CDR2 YENEEA. This CDR3 contains 15 residues. DNA of the CDR3: TGTGCCAGCAGCCCCGAGCCAGGGGAGGGAGATACGCAGTATTTT. Its protein product is CASSPEPGEGDTQYF.

The chain is built from TRBV6-5 and TRBJ1-6, with 8 bases fitting TRBD1. CDR1 MNHEY and CDR2 SVGAGI come from the germline V gene. Trimming at V came to 5 bases and at J to 7 bases, leaving 4 bases not matched to a gene. The length of the CDR3 is 14 residues. The CDR3 here is CASSTGQANSPLHF. Here the CDR3 DNA reads TGTGCCAGCAGTACGGGACAGGCGAATTCACCCCTCCACTTT.

This clone was observed a single time. The CDR3 region has the DNA TGTGCCACCAGTGATTTTCAGGGCTATGGCTACACCTTC. This codes for CATSDFQGYGYTF. The rearrangement uses TRBV24-1 and TRBJ1-2; D perhaps matches TRBD1 (5 bases). CDR1 and CDR2 from the germline V gene are KGHDR and SFDVKD. V was trimmed by 1 base and J by 4 bases, leaving 6 bases between them. The CDR3 totals 13 residues.

This CDR3 reads CASSPGQEHAEAFF. The CDR3 coding sequence is TGTGCCAGCTCCCCGGGACAGGAACACGCTGAAGCTTTCTTT. The J gene is TRBJ1-1, the V gene TRBV18, with TRBD1 identical over 8 bases. Germline V gene data show CDR1 as KGHSH and CDR2 as LQKENI. The CDR3 extends over 14 amino acids. With V trimmed by 6 bases and J by 6 bases, 9 bases remained unmatched. The entire variable domain, with the rest obtained from reference TRBV18 and TRBJ1-1, is as follows: NAGVMQNPRHLVRRRGQEARLRCSPMKGHSHVYWYRQLPEEGLKFMVYLQKENIIDESGMPKERFSAEFPKEGPSILRIQQVVRGDSAAYFCASSPGQEHAEAFFGQGTRLTVV.

This clone was seen a few times. J is TRBJ2-1 and V is TRBV18, with 14 bases identical to TRBD2. V was pared by 2 bases and J by 9 bases, with 3 bases of the junction left unmatched. CDR1 KGHSH and CDR2 LQKENI come from the germline V gene. The CDR3 has 15 residues. CDR3 DNA sequence: TGTGCCAGCTCACCAGGACTAGCGGGGGGATCTGAGCAGTTCTTC. Residues: CASSPGLAGGSEQFF.

This chain's CDR3 is CASSPGQGLGKGGNTIYF. CDR3 nucleotide sequence: TGTGCCAGCAGCCCAGGACAGGGATTGGGGAAAGGAGGAAACACCATATATTTT. The rearrangement joins TRBV9 to TRBJ1-3; 8 bases line up with TRBD1. Germline loops: CDR1 SGDLS, CDR2 YYNGEE. This CDR3 has 18 residues. The trim removed 4 bases at V and 4 bases at J, leaving 16 bases unmatched.